The rows below give T cell receptor beta chains drawn from one sample of a study of T-cell reconstitution after alpha-beta-depleted transplantation in children. TCRdb fed the PCR reads into MiXCR, producing one record per CDR3 protein. The sample lists 900,000 or so distinct CDR3 sequences; roughly 15% were seen once. This specimen consisted of PBMCs, mostly from graft donor cells, obtained 360 days after TCRalphabeta/CD19-depleted stem cell transplant. Receptors originate from a male patient younger than 18 who had a stem cell transplant for acute lymphoblastic leukemia, so the T cells may come from the graft donor. The CDR3 runs from the conserved cysteine through the conserved F or W. Fields, in order: clone size, V gene, D gene, J gene, CDR3 protein, CDR3 DNA. The D gene is left open where the match is weak. The size field is filled for only some rows; it gives once, few, many or a size class.

>.|TRBV4-1|.|TRBJ2-2
CASSQDFSSYTGELFF
TGCGCCAGCAGCCAAGATTTTTCTAGCTACACCGGGGAGCTGTTTTTT
>.|TRBV19|TRBD1|TRBJ2-1
CASNRDRGQRGQFF
TGTGCCAGTAACCGGGACAGGGGGCAGCGTGGGCAGTTCTTC
>many|TRBV4-2|.|TRBJ2-7
CASSPGAVDRHEQYF
TGTGCCAGCAGCCCCGGGGCTGTTGATAGGCACGAGCAGTACTTC
>.|TRBV5-1|TRBD1|TRBJ2-4
CASSLRQGGVLAKNIQYF
TGCGCCAGCAGCTTGCGACAGGGGGGAGTACTAGCCAAAAACATTCAGTACTTC
>.|TRBV9|.|TRBJ1-5
CASSVADSVNQPQHF
TGTGCCAGCAGCGTAGCCGACAGCGTGAATCAGCCCCAGCATTTT
>many|TRBV12-3/TRBV12-4|.|TRBJ2-1
CASSFQLRYGHNEQFF
TGTGCCAGCAGTTTTCAACTGAGATACGGGCACAATGAGCAGTTCTTC
>many|TRBV5-1|TRBD2|TRBJ2-7
CASSLTGTSGSEPSSYEQYF
TGCGCCAGCAGCTTGACCGGGACTAGCGGGTCTGAACCGAGCTCCTACGAGCAGTACTTC
>few|TRBV3-1|.|TRBJ2-3
CASSLSLATDTQYF
TGTGCCAGCAGCCTTAGTCTAGCGACAGATACGCAGTATTTT
>few|TRBV2|.|TRBJ2-1
CASTRTANEQFF
TGTGCCAGCACTCGGACAGCCAATGAGCAGTTCTTC
>many|TRBV29-1|TRBD1|TRBJ2-3
CSVVRTGGIDTQYF
TGCAGCGTTGTACGGACAGGGGGAATAGATACGCAGTATTTT
>.|TRBV6-4|TRBD2|TRBJ2-3
CASSASTSGMTDTQYF
TGTGCCAGCAGTGCCTCGACTAGCGGGATGACAGATACGCAGTATTTT
>.|TRBV7-9|.|TRBJ1-1
CASRPIRGTAHLAFF
TGTGCCAGCAGGCCGATCCGGGGGACCGCACACTTGGCTTTCTTT
>.|TRBV5-1|.|TRBJ2-1
CASSWGASNEQFF
TGCGCCAGCAGCTGGGGGGCTAGCAATGAGCAGTTCTTC
>few|TRBV24-1|TRBD1|TRBJ2-7
CATSDPGQGAYEQYF
TGTGCCACCAGTGATCCGGGACAGGGGGCCTACGAGCAGTACTTC
>many|TRBV29-1|.|TRBJ2-2
CSVEWGTGELFF
TGCAGCGTTGAGTGGGGCACCGGGGAGCTGTTTTTT
>few|TRBV25-1|.|TRBJ2-4
CASSEAGKAKNIQYF
TGTGCCAGCAGTGAAGCAGGAAAAGCCAAAAACATTCAGTACTTC
>many|TRBV6-5|.|TRBJ2-1
CASNGYRDNEQFF
TGTGCCAGCAACGGGTACAGGGACAATGAGCAGTTCTTC
>.|TRBV6-5|.|TRBJ2-1
CASSYRRSYNEQFF
TGTGCCAGCAGTTACAGGCGGTCTTACAATGAGCAGTTCTTC
>.|TRBV20-1|.|TRBJ2-7
CSAPRDGNYEQYF
TGCAGTGCCCCCCGGGACGGAAACTACGAGCAGTACTTC
>.|TRBV5-1|TRBD1|TRBJ1-1
CASSNGPGQAEAFF
TGCGCCAGCAGCAACGGACCTGGACAGGCTGAAGCTTTCTTT
>few|TRBV7-2|TRBD2|TRBJ2-7
CASSPRVAGVYEQYF
TGTGCCAGCAGCCCCCGGGTAGCGGGAGTTTACGAGCAGTACTTC
>few|TRBV6-1|.|TRBJ2-7
CASSEKGYEQYF
TGTGCCAGCAGTGAAAAGGGGTACGAGCAGTACTTC
>few|TRBV5-5|TRBD1|TRBJ2-5
CASSSDTGTGGQTQYF
TGTGCCAGCAGCTCCGATACCGGGACAGGGGGTCAGACCCAGTACTTC
>few|TRBV5-1|.|TRBJ2-3
CASSLGGFHRDTQYF
TGCGCCAGCAGCTTGGGAGGTTTCCACAGAGATACGCAGTATTTT
>few|TRBV9|TRBD2|TRBJ2-5
CASSFGLAGGRQETQYF
TGTGCCAGCAGCTTCGGACTAGCGGGAGGCCGCCAAGAGACCCAGTACTTC
>.|TRBV6-1|.|TRBJ2-1
CASRRQGSGSYNEQFF
TGTGCCAGCAGGCGTCAGGGTAGCGGTTCCTACAATGAGCAGTTCTTC
>.|TRBV19|TRBD1|TRBJ1-1
CASTKQGVERTEAFF
TGTGCCAGTACCAAACAGGGGGTCGAAAGAACTGAAGCTTTCTTT
>.|TRBV7-3|TRBD2|TRBJ2-1
CASSPLAGGNEQFF
TGTGCCAGCAGCCCACTCGCGGGGGGAAATGAGCAGTTCTTC
>many|TRBV5-1|.|TRBJ1-1
CASYPAALNTEAFF
TGCGCCAGCTATCCTGCGGCCCTTAACACTGAAGCTTTCTTT
>few|TRBV25-1|.|TRBJ1-2
CASSEPGSQAYGYTF
TGTGCCAGCAGTGAACCCGGTTCACAGGCCTATGGCTACACCTTC
>few|TRBV18|.|TRBJ2-1
CASSSAVSYNEQFF
TGTGCCAGCTCCTCGGCAGTCTCCTACAATGAGCAGTTCTTC
>few|TRBV10-3|TRBD2|TRBJ2-1
CAIGGRREANEQFF
TGTGCCATCGGGGGCAGGCGGGAGGCCAATGAGCAGTTCTTC
>.|TRBV3-1|.|TRBJ1-4
CASSQERTLGHNEKLFF
TGTGCCAGCAGCCAAGAGAGGACACTCGGTCATAATGAAAAACTGTTTTTT
>few|TRBV9|TRBD2|TRBJ2-2
CASSVRLADTGELFF
TGTGCCAGCAGCGTAAGACTAGCGGACACCGGGGAGCTGTTTTTT
>.|TRBV19|TRBD1|TRBJ1-2
CASSRLGQGIGYTF
TGTGCCAGTAGTCGACTCGGACAGGGAATCGGCTACACCTTC
>few|TRBV6-5|TRBD2|TRBJ2-5
CASSYSLSGSTETQYF
TGTGCCAGCAGTTACTCACTTAGCGGGAGTACAGAGACCCAGTACTTC
>few|TRBV18|TRBD2|TRBJ2-7
CASSPRRSGSVPHEQYF
TGTGCCAGCTCACCAAGACGTAGCGGGAGTGTACCCCACGAGCAGTACTTC
>many|TRBV7-2|.|TRBJ1-5
CASSFGYSNQPQHF
TGTGCCAGCAGTTTTGGGTATAGCAATCAGCCCCAGCATTTT
>.|TRBV15|TRBD1|TRBJ2-7
CATSREYGTGGHYEQYF
TGTGCCACCAGCAGAGAATATGGGACAGGGGGCCACTACGAGCAGTACTTC
>many|TRBV12-3/TRBV12-4|.|TRBJ2-5
CASSHPVGSGLETQYF
TGTGCCAGCAGTCATCCTGTAGGCAGCGGCCTGGAGACCCAGTACTTC
>.|TRBV20-1|TRBD1|TRBJ1-5
CSARQGAEQPQHF
TGCAGTGCTAGACAGGGGGCCGAACAGCCCCAGCATTTT
>few|TRBV5-1|.|TRBJ2-1
CASSLYRVSSLNEQFF
TGCGCCAGCAGCTTGTACCGGGTGTCATCCCTGAATGAGCAGTTCTTC
>once|TRBV7-2|TRBD2|TRBJ2-7
CASSSQGLANEQYF
TGTGCCAGCAGCTCCCAGGGACTAGCCAACGAGCAGTACTTC
>few|TRBV6-5|.|TRBJ2-7
CASSYDLLAGEQYF
TGTGCCAGCAGTTACGACCTCCTAGCAGGCGAGCAGTACTTC
>few|TRBV2|.|TRBJ2-7
CASRVSGEQYF
TGTGCCAGCAGGGTATCGGGGGAGCAGTACTTC
>.|TRBV6-1|TRBD1|TRBJ2-3
CASSPDRGAADTQYF
TGTGCCAGCAGCCCCGACAGGGGAGCCGCAGATACGCAGTATTTT
>few|TRBV29-1|TRBD2|TRBJ2-1
CSVGLAGIVDQNEQFF
TGCAGCGTTGGGCTAGCGGGAATAGTGGATCAAAATGAGCAGTTCTTC
>.|TRBV15|.|TRBJ1-4
CASSWGIEEKLFF
TGTGCCAGCTCGTGGGGGATTGAGGAAAAACTGTTTTTT
>.|TRBV20-1|.|TRBJ2-7
CSARQRFRLSSYEQYF
TGCAGTGCTCGACAGCGTTTTAGGTTGAGCTCCTACGAGCAGTACTTC
>.|TRBV11-2|.|TRBJ1-2
CASSSGTVYGYTF
TGTGCCAGCAGCTCGGGGACGGTCTATGGCTACACCTTC